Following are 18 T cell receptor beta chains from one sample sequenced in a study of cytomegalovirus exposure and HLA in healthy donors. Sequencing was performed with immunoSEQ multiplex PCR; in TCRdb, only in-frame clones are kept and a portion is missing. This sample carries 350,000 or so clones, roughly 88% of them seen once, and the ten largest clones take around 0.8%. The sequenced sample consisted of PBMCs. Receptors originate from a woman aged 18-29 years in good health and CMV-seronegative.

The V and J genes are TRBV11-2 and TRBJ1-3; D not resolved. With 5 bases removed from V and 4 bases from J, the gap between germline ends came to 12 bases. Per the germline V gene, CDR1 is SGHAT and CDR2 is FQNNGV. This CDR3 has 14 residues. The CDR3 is CASSLGSGGNTIYF. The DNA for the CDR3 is TGTGCCAGCAGCCTCGGGAGCGGCGGAAACACCATATATTTT.

Here the CDR3 DNA reads TGTGCCAGCAGCCGGGGACTAGCGGCATCCTACGAGCAGTACTTC. This translates into CASSRGLAASYEQYF. The genes are TRBV11-2 and TRBJ2-7; 11 nucleotides match TRBD2. Trimming removed 5 bases from V and 1 base from J; junction bases left unmatched: 4. Germline-derived CDR1 and CDR2 are SGHAT and FQNNGV. CDR3 length: 15 amino acids. The complete variable domain, with remaining parts taken from reference TRBV11-2 and TRBJ2-7, reads EAGVAQSPRYKIIEKRQSVAFWCNPISGHATLYWYQQILGQGPKLLIQFQNNGVVDDSQLPKDRFSAERLKGVDSTLKIQPAKLEDSAVYLCASSRGLAASYEQYFGPGTRLTVT.

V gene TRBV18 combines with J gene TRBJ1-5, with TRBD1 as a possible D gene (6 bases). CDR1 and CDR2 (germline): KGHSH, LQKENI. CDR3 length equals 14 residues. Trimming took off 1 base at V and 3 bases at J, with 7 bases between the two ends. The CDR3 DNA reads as TGTGCCAGCTCACCACAGGGGGACAATCAGCCCCAGCATTTT. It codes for CASSPQGDNQPQHF.

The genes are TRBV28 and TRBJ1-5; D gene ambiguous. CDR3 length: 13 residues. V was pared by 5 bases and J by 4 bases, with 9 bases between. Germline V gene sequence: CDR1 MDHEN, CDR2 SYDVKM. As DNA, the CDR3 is TGTGCCAGCAGTCCCCGCGGGAATCAGCCCCAGCATTTT. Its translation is CASSPRGNQPQHF.

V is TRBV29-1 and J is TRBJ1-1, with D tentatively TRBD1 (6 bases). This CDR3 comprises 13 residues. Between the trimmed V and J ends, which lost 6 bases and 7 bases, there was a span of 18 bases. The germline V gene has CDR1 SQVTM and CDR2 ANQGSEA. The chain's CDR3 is CSVTGQNGGEAFF. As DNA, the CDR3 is TGCAGCGTAACCGGACAGAATGGGGGTGAAGCTTTCTTT.

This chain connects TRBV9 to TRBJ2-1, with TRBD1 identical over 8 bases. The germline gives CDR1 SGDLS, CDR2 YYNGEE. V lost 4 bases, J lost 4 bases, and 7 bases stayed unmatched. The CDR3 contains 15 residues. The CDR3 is CASSPLDRAYNEQFF. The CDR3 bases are TGTGCCAGCAGCCCCCTGGACAGGGCTTACAATGAGCAGTTCTTC.

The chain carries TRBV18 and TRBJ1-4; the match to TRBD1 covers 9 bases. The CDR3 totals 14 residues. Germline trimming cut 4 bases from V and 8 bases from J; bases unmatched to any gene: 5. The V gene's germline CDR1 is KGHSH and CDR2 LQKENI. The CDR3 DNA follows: TGTGCCAGCTCACGCGGACAGGGGAGGGAAAAACTGTTTTTT. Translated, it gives CASSRGQGREKLFF.

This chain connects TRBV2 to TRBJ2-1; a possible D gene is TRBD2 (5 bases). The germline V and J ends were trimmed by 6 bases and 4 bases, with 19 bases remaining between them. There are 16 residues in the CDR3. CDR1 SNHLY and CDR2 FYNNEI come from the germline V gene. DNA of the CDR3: TGTGCCAGCAGGCCTGGACTCCCCGGAGGTTACAATGAGCAGTTCTTC. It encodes CASRPGLPGGYNEQFF. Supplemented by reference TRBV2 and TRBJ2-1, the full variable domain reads EPEVTQTPSHQVTQMGQEVILRCVPISNHLYFYWYRQILGQKVEFLVSFYNNEISEKSEIFDDQFSVERPDGSNFTLKIRSTKLEDSAMYFCASRPGLPGGYNEQFFGPGTRLTVL.

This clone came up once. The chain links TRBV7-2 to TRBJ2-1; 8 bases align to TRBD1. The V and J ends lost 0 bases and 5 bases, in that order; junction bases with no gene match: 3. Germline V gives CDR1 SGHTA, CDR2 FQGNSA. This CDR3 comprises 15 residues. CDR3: CASSLAGQENNEQFF. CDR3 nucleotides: TGTGCCAGCAGCTTAGCGGGACAGGAAAACAATGAGCAGTTCTTC.

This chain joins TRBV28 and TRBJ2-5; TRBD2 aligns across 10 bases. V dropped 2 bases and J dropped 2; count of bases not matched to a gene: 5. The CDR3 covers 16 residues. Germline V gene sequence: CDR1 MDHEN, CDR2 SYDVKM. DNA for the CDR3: TGTGCCAGCAGTTTACCCGGACTAGCGGAGCAAGAGACCCAGTACTTC. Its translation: CASSLPGLAEQETQYF.

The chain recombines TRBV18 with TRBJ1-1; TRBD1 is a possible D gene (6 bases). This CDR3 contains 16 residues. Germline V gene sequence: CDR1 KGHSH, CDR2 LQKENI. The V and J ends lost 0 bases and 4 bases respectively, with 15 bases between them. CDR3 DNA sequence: TGTGCCAGCTCACCACCGGGCGGGGGCGGAGGCACTGAAGCTTTCTTT. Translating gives CASSPPGGGGGTEAFF. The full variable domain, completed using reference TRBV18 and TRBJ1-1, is NAGVMQNPRHLVRRRGQEARLRCSPMKGHSHVYWYRQLPEEGLKFMVYLQKENIIDESGMPKERFSAEFPKEGPSILRIQQVVRGDSAAYFCASSPPGGGGGTEAFFGQGTRLTVV.

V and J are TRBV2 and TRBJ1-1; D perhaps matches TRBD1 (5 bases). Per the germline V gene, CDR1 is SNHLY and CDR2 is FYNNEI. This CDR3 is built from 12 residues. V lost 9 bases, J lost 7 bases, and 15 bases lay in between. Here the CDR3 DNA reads TGTGCCAGTAATCGGGGCGGGATTGAAGCTTTCTTT. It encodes CASNRGGIEAFF.

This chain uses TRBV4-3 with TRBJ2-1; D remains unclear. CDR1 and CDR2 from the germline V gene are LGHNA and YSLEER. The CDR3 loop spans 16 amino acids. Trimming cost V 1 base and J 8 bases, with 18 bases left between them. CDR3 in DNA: TGCGCCAGCAGCCAAGGAGGCCTCAGTATACTGCATGAGCAGTTCTTC. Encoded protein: CASSQGGLSILHEQFF.

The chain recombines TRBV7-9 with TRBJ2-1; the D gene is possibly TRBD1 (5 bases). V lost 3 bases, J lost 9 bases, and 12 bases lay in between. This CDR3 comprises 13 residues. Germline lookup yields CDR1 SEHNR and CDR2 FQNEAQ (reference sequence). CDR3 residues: CASSFQGNSEQFF. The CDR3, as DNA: TGTGCCAGCAGCTTCCAGGGTAATAGTGAGCAGTTCTTC.

In DNA form, the CDR3 reads TGTGCCGGCGGCGGACAGCCTGACAATGAGCAGTTCTTC. It codes for CAGGGQPDNEQFF. The chain is built from TRBV28 and TRBJ2-1; possible D gene TRBD1, 6 bases. The length of the CDR3 is 13 residues. Trimming left V 11 bases short and J 5 bases short, with 16 bases between. Germline CDR1 reads MDHEN; CDR2 reads SYDVKM.

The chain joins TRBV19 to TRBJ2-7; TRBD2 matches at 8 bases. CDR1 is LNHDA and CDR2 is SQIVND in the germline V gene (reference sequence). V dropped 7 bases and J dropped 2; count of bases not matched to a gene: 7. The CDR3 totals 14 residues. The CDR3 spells CASTTGTRAYEQYF. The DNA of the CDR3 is TGTGCCAGTACCACCGGGACTAGAGCCTACGAGCAGTACTTC. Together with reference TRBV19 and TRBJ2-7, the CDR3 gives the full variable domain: DGGITQSPKYLFRKEGQNVTLSCEQNLNHDAMYWYRQDPGQGLRLIYYSQIVNDFQKGDIAEGYSVSREKKESFPLTVTSAQKNPTAFYLCASTTGTRAYEQYFGPGTRLTVT.

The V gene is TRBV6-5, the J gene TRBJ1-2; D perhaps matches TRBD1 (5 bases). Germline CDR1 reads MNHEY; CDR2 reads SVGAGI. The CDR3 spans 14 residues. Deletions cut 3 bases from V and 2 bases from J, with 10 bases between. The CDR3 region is CASSYGAGNYGYTF. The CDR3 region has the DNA TGTGCCAGCAGTTATGGGGCAGGAAACTATGGCTACACCTTC.

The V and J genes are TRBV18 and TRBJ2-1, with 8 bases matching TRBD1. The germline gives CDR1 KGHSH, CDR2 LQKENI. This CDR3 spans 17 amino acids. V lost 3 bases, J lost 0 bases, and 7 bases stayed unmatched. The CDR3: CASSPVGQANSYNEQFF. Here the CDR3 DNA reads TGTGCCAGCTCACCGGTGGGACAGGCGAACTCCTACAATGAGCAGTTCTTC.